These T cell receptor beta chains were read from a single sample in a study of long-term antiretroviral therapy in people with HIV. Libraries were prepared by immunoSEQ multiplex PCR; TCRdb keeps only in-frame clonotypes and omits some of them. The sample records about 15,000 clones, approximately 90% being singletons. Sequencing was performed on unsorted PBMCs, taken 6.9 years after starting antiretroviral therapy. These receptors were collected from a man aged 50-60 years with HIV. Each CDR3 is given without its conserved first and last residue. Clone size is given for some rows only: seen once, a few or many times, or a class if the clone is expanded.

abundance: once; v_gene: TRBV7-8; j_gene: TRBJ2-1; CDR3aa: ASSLNTGGDYNEQF
abundance: -; v_gene: TRBV9; j_gene: TRBJ1-1; CDR3aa: ASSWDSNTEAF
abundance: -; v_gene: TRBV10-3; j_gene: TRBJ2-5; CDR3aa: AISEDGETQY
abundance: medium-sized; v_gene: TRBV25-1; j_gene: TRBJ2-7; CDR3aa: ASSDRPGLAFDEQY
abundance: -; v_gene: TRBV15; j_gene: TRBJ1-4; CDR3aa: ATSTLGGSNEKLF
abundance: -; v_gene: TRBV28; j_gene: TRBJ1-1; CDR3aa: ASSFSYRGTNTEAF
abundance: -; v_gene: TRBV11-1; j_gene: TRBJ1-3; CDR3aa: ASSFPGNTIY
abundance: few; v_gene: TRBV15; j_gene: TRBJ1-3; CDR3aa: ATSRGTGQGNTIY
abundance: -; v_gene: TRBV30; j_gene: TRBJ2-1; CDR3aa: AWRRDRVGEQF
abundance: -; v_gene: TRBV6-5; j_gene: TRBJ2-5; CDR3aa: ASSPEAALEETQY
abundance: -; v_gene: TRBV18; j_gene: TRBJ2-7; CDR3aa: ASSPQGQGPYEQY
abundance: -; v_gene: TRBV15; j_gene: TRBJ2-7; CDR3aa: ATSRGVGEQY
abundance: once; v_gene: TRBV4-3; j_gene: TRBJ2-1; CDR3aa: ASSQDLGLLGGNEQF
abundance: -; v_gene: TRBV30; j_gene: TRBJ2-3; CDR3aa: AWSGTSGRADTQY
abundance: -; v_gene: TRBV11-1; j_gene: TRBJ1-1; CDR3aa: ASSLGDRDPASAF
abundance: -; v_gene: TRBV29-1; j_gene: TRBJ2-5; CDR3aa: SVIAGRETQY
abundance: -; v_gene: TRBV11-2; j_gene: TRBJ1-6; CDR3aa: ASSWRRDSPLH
abundance: once; v_gene: TRBV9; j_gene: TRBJ1-2; CDR3aa: ASSVGGTYGYT
abundance: -; v_gene: TRBV29-1; j_gene: TRBJ1-1; CDR3aa: SVEVTSTEAF
abundance: -; v_gene: TRBV5-1; j_gene: TRBJ1-4; CDR3aa: ASSLGAGSNEKLF
abundance: -; v_gene: TRBV4-1; j_gene: TRBJ1-2; CDR3aa: ASSQDRTVQGLVRYT
abundance: -; v_gene: TRBV6-5; j_gene: TRBJ2-7; CDR3aa: ASSTRAYGSYEQY
abundance: -; v_gene: TRBV11-2; j_gene: TRBJ2-2; CDR3aa: ASSLGAQGIGELF
abundance: -; v_gene: TRBV27; j_gene: TRBJ2-1; CDR3aa: ASSFPGLAPYNEQF
abundance: -; v_gene: TRBV5-4; j_gene: TRBJ2-1; CDR3aa: ASSDPGLGYAEQF
abundance: -; v_gene: TRBV7-2; j_gene: TRBJ2-1; CDR3aa: ASSLFAGSSYNEQF
abundance: -; v_gene: TRBV7-6; j_gene: TRBJ2-1; CDR3aa: ASSLAGQEPYNEQF
abundance: -; v_gene: TRBV6-5; j_gene: TRBJ1-2; CDR3aa: ASSYGHNYGYT
abundance: -; v_gene: TRBV11-3; j_gene: TRBJ2-1; CDR3aa: ASSLERGTYNEQF
abundance: -; v_gene: TRBV4-2; j_gene: TRBJ1-3; CDR3aa: ASSQVNRAFSGNTIY
abundance: -; v_gene: TRBV7-6; j_gene: TRBJ2-2; CDR3aa: ASSLRSGRANTGELF
abundance: -; v_gene: TRBV4-1; j_gene: TRBJ1-6; CDR3aa: ASSQDRGGAEGTYNSPLH
abundance: -; v_gene: TRBV7-3; j_gene: TRBJ2-1; CDR3aa: ASSSVTGPSSYNEQF
abundance: -; v_gene: TRBV19; j_gene: TRBJ2-7; CDR3aa: ASSMGQPEKQY
abundance: -; v_gene: TRBV5-6; j_gene: TRBJ1-5; CDR3aa: ASSLTGSNQPQH
abundance: -; v_gene: TRBV4-2; j_gene: TRBJ1-3; CDR3aa: ASSQDRFSGNTIY